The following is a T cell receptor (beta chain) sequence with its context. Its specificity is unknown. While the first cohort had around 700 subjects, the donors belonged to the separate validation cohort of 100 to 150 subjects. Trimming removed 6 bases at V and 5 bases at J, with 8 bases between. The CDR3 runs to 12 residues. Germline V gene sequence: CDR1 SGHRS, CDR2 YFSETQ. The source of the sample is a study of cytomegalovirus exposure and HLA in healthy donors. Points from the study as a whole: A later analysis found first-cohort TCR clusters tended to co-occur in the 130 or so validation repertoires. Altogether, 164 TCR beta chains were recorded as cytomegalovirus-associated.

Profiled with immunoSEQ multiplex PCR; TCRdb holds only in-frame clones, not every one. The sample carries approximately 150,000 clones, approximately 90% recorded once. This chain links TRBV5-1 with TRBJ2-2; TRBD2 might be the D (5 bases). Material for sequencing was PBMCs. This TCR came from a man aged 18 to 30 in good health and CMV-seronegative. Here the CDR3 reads CASNLATGELFF. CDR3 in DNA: TGCGCCAGCAATCTAGCTACCGGGGAGCTGTTTTTT.